The clone carrying this T cell receptor beta chain showed up just a few times. The data were taken from a study of blood T cell repertoires in COVID-19. Study background: Samples of COVID-19 (acute and convalescent) were obtained from the United States, Italy and Spain. Nucleic acid was either cDNA or gDNA, and it came from T cells, B-cell-depleted T cells, or PBMCs.

Libraries were prepared by immunoSEQ multiplex PCR; TCRdb keeps only in-frame clonotypes and omits some of them. The sample lists fewer than 95,000 clones; approximately 86% were seen once. Germline CDR1 is SGHRS and CDR2 is YFSETQ. The CDR3 contains 18 residues. The trim removed 4 bases at V and 3 bases at J, leaving 13 bases unmatched. What was sequenced was peripheral blood. The origin of this receptor is a woman aged 80 or over with acute or convalescent COVID-19. This chain connects TRBV5-1 to TRBJ1-4, with 9 bases identical to TRBD1. Here the CDR3 reads CASSRQGGLENANEKLFF. As DNA, the CDR3 is TGCGCCAGCAGCCGACAGGGGGGATTAGAGAACGCTAATGAAAAACTGTTTTTT.